The source of this T cell receptor (beta chain) is a study of T cell repertoires in cytomegalovirus infection (dated by TCRdb to about 2019). Concerning the study at large: Because public TCR beta signatures pointed to carriage of CMV infection together with the matching HLA type, the HLA type of each donor mattered for the analysis.

The sequencing machine was an Illumina HiSeq 1500. TCRdb itself trimmed the public reads at Q25 with fastp, ran MiXCR and retained productive beta chains. CDR3 protein duplicates are merged, each entry listing the most common genes and DNA. This sample lists about 180,000 distinct CDR3 sequences; about a sixth were detected once. The ten largest account for 25% of the sample. Details on this clonotype: Its antigen is not yet known. No much larger clone is present one base from it, and per-base qualities are unavailable.

Via the germline V gene, CDR1 is LGHNA and CDR2 YSLEER. The CDR3 runs 18 residues from the cysteine to the phenylalanine. The only DNA kept is the CDR3, 54 bases in frame from the first base. The germline V and J ends show losses of 2 bases and 3 bases respectively, and no gene match explains 8 bases of the junction. Results and caveats for the whole study, not just this receptor: In both this cohort and an independent cohort of more than 350 donors, the cumulative frequency of public TCR beta family members distinguished carriers of CMV infection plus the relevant HLA type. In the ex vivo response, HLA-C-restricted CMV-specific TCR beta clonotypes were dominant, and in two of eight donors the single most frequent clonotype came from this HLA-C-restricted group.

The sample comprised CD8+ T cells from PBMCs. This TCR came from a human donor in good health (CMV status not recorded). Some clones in this sample may be carry-over from other donors' samples. Rearrangement joined TRBV4-3 to TRBJ2-6; 9 junctional bases match TRBD1. The nucleotides read TGCGCCAGCAGCCAATCCGGGACAGGGTGGCATGGGGCCAACGTCCTGACTTTC. Its protein reads: CASSQSGTGWHGANVLTF.